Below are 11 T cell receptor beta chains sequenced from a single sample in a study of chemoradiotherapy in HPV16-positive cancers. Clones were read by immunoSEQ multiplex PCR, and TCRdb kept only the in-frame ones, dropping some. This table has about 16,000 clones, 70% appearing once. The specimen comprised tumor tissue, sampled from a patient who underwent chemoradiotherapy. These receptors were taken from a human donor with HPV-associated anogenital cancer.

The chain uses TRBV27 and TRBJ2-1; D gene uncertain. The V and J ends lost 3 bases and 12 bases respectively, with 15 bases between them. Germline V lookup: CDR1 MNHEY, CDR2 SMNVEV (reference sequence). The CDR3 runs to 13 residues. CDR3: CASSLYPPGVQFF. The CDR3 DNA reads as TGTGCCAGCAGTTTGTATCCCCCGGGCGTGCAGTTCTTC.

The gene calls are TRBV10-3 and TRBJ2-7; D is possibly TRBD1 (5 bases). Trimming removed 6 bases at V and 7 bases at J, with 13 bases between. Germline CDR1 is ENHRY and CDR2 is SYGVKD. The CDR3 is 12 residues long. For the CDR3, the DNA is TGTGCCATCAGCGATACCGACAGAGAGCAGTACTTC. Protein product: CAISDTDREQYF.

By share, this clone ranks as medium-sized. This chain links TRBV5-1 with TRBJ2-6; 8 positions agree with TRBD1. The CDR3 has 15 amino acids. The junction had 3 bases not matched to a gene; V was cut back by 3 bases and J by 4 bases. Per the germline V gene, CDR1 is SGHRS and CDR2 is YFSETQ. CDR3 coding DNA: TGCGCCAGCAGCTCGACAGGGGCAGGGGCCAACGTCCTGACTTTC. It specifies CASSSTGAGANVLTF.

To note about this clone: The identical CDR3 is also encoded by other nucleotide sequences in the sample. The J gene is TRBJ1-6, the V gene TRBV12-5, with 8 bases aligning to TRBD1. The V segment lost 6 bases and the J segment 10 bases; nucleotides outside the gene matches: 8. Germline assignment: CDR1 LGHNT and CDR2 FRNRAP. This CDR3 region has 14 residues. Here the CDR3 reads CASGPGQGYSPLHF. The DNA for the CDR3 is TGTGCTAGTGGGCCCGGACAGGGTTACTCACCCCTCCACTTT.

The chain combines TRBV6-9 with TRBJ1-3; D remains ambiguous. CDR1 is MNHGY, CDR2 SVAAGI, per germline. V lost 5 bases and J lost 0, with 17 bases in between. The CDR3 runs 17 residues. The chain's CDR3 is CASSDNPYSYSGNTIYF. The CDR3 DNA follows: TGTGCCAGCAGTGATAACCCCTACAGTTACTCTGGAAACACCATATATTTT.

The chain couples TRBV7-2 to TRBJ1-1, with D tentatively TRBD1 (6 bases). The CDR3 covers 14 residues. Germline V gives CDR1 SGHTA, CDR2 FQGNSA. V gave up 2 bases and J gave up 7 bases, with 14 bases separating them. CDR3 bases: TGTGCCAGCAGCTTAATGGAACAGGGTATTGAAGCTTTCTTT. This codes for CASSLMEQGIEAFF.

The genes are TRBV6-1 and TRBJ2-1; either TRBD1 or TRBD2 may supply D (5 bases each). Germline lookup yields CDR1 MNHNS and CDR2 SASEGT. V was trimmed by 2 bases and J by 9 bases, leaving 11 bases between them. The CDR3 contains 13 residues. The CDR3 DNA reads TGTGCCAGCAGTGAATCTTGGGGGACTGAGCAGTTCTTC. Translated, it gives CASSESWGTEQFF.

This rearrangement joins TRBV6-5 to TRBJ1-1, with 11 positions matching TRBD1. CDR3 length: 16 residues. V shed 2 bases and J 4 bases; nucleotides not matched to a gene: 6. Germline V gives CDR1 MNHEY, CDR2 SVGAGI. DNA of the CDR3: TGTGCCAGCAGTTACGCGGGGGACAGGGGGTCCACTGAAGCTTTCTTT. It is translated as CASSYAGDRGSTEAFF.

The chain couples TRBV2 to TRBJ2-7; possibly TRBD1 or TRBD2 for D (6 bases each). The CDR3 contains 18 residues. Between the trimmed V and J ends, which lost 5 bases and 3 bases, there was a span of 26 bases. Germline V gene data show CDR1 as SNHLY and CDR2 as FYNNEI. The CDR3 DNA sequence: TGTGCCAGCAGTCTAACGGGGGCAGGGGACGTTCAAGTCTACGAGCAGTACTTC. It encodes CASSLTGAGDVQVYEQYF.

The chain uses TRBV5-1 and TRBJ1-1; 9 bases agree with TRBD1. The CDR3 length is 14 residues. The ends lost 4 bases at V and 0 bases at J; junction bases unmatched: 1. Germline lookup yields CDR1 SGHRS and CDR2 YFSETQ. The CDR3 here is CASSRQGVNTEAFF. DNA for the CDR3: TGCGCCAGCAGCCGACAGGGGGTGAACACTGAAGCTTTCTTT.

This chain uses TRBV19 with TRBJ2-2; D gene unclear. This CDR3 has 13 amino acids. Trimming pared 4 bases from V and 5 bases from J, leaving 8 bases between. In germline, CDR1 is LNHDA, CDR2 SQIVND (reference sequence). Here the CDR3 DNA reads TGTGCCAGTAGTACCACTCTAACCGGGGAGCTGTTTTTT. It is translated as CASSTTLTGELFF. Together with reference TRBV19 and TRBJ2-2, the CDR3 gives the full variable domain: DGGITQSPKYLFRKEGQNVTLSCEQNLNHDAMYWYRQDPGQGLRLIYYSQIVNDFQKGDIAEGYSVSREKKESFPLTVTSAQKNPTAFYLCASSTTLTGELFFGEGSRLTVL.